This T cell receptor (beta chain) was sequenced during a study of T-cell reconstitution after alpha-beta-depleted transplantation in children. Study conclusions and caveats: Hyperexpanded clones declined; after one year, newly produced T cells mostly supplied diversity. Several hundred graft clones that had expanded were reportedly the source of alpha-beta T cells about two months after transplant.

This clonotype was detected a few times. Its specificity is unknown. Library preparation (for TCRbeta) was performed with unique molecular identifiers. Each CDR3 protein is one row after TCRdb ran MiXCR on the PCR reads. The sample lists hundreds of thousands of distinct CDR3 sequences; approximately 13% were seen once. From germline, CDR1 is KGHSH and CDR2 LQKENI. This CDR3 has 16 residues. Germline trimming cut 4 bases from V and 2 bases from J; bases unmatched to any gene: 6. The clonotype comes from a male patient younger than 18 who had a stem cell transplant for acute myeloid leukemia, so the T cells may come from the graft donor. The V gene is TRBV18, the J gene TRBJ2-5; 11 nucleotides line up with TRBD2. The sample consisted of PBMCs, mostly from graft donor cells, taken 360 days after TCRalphabeta/CD19-depleted stem cell transplant. The CDR3 bases are TGTGCCAGCTCACTCAGGACTAGCGGGCAGCAAGAGACCCAGTACTTC. Its protein is CASSLRTSGQQETQYF.